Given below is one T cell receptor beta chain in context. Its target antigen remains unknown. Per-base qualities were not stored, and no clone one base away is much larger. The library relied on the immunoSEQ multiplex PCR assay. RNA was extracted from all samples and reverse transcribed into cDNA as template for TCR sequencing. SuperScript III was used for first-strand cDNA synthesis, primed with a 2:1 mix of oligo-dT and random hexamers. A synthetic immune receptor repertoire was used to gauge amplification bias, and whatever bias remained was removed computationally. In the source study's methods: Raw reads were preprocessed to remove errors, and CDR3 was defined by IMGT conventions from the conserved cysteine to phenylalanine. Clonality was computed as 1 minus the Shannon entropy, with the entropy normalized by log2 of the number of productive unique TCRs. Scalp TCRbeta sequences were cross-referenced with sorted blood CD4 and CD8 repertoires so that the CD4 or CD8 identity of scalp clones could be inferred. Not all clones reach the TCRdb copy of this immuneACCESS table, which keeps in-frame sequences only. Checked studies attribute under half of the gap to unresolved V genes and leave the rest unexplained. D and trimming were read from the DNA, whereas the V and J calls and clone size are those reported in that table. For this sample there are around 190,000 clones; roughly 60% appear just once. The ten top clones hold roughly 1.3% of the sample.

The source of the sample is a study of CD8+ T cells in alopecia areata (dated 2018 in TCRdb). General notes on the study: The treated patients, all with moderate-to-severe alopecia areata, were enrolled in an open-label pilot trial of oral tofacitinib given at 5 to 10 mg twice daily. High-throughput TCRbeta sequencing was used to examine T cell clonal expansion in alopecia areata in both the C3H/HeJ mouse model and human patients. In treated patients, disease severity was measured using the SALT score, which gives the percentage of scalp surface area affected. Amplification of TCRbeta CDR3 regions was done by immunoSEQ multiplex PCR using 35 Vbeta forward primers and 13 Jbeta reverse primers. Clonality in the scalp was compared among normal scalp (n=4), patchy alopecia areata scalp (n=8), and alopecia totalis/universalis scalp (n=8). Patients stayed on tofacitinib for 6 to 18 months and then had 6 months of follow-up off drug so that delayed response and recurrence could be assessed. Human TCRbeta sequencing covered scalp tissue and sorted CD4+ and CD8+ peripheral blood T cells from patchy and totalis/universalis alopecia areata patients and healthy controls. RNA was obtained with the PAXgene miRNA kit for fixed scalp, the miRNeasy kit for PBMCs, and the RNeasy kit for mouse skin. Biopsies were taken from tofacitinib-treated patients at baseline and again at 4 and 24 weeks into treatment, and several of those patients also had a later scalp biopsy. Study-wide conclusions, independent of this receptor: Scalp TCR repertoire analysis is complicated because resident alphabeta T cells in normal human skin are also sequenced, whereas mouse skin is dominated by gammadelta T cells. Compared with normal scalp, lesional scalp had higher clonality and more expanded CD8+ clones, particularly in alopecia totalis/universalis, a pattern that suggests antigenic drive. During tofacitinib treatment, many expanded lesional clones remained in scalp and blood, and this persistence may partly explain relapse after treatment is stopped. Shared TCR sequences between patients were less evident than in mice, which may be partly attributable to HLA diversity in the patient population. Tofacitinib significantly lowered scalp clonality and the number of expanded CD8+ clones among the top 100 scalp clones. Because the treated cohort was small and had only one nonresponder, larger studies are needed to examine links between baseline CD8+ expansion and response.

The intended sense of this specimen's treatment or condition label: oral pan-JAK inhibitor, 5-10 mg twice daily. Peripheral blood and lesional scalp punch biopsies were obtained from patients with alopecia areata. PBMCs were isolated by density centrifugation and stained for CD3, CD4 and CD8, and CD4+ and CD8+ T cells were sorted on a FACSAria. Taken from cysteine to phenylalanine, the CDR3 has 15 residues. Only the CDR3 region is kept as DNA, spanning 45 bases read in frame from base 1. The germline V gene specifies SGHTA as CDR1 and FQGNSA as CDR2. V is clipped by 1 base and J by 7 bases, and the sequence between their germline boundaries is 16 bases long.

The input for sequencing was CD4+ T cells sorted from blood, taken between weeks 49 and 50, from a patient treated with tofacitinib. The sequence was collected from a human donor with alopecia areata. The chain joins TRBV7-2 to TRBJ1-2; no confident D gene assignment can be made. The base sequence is TGTGCCAGCAGCTTAGAGACGGCCATCGATGGTGGCTACACCTTC. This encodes CASSLETAIDGGYTF.